This T cell receptor beta chain was captured by sequencing in a study of blood T cell repertoires in COVID-19 (dated by TCRdb to the early 2020s). Study-level background: Samples from collaborators originated in the United States, Italy and Spain and spanned both the acute and convalescent phases of COVID-19. A de-identified subject ID, COVID-19 status, age in years and sex were almost always included in the sample metadata. The repertoires were released in a freely available public database intended as a resource for research on the immune response to SARS-CoV-2. The samples were drawn from the first 160 participants of the ongoing ImmuneRACE study and from some 1,300 subjects provided by 6 global collaborators. Subjects who had been exposed to COVID-19, were actively infected with it, or had recovered from it provided the deeply sampled blood TCRbeta repertoires that made up the dataset. Where available, HLA class I and class II types were obtained from metadata supplied by the sample provider rather than from assay-based typing. The material from the prospective study consisted of cDNA or gDNA derived from T cells, B-cell-depleted T cells, or PBMCs.

Study-level results and caveats: Clinical and demographic metadata were provided uncurated, with the amount varying by source and participant.

The junction shows trimming of 3 bases on V and 2 bases on J, and the gene matches do not reach 7 bases of it. CDR1 and CDR2 are drawn from the germline V gene: MGHRA, YSYEKL. The CDR3 contains 17 residues, cysteine and phenylalanine counted. The CDR3 DNA has 51 bases and is translated from base 1. The collaborating institutions used their own protocols to collect whole blood in K2EDTA tubes. For TCRbeta analysis, collaborator samples were shipped as frozen whole blood, as isolated PBMCs, or as DNA extracted from either sample type. Concerning this clone: The antigen this receptor binds is unknown. No much larger clonotype is one base removed from it; base qualities were not supplied.

The immunoSEQ Assay, a bias-controlled multiplex PCR, was used to amplify TCRbeta CDR3 regions from genomic DNA. From the authors' description of their analysis: The number of nucleated cells in each sample was estimated by amplification of reference gene primers within the assay. Sequence reads were collapsed and filtered to measure the absolute abundance of every unique TCRbeta CDR3 rearrangement. For each sample, productive Simpson clonality was calculated as the square root of Simpson's diversity index over productive rearrangements. This is the immuneACCESS table as TCRdb keeps it, with only in-frame sequences that have V and J called. A part of the clones is gone; compared with another copy, unresolved V genes explain less than half, and the rest is unexplained. Clonal size and the V and J genes are those of that table, whereas D and trimming came from the DNA. The sample contains roughly 250,000 clones, roughly four fifths of them found a single time. Of the sample, around 12% falls within the top ten clones.

Sequencing used peripheral blood. Recombination connected TRBV4-1 to TRBJ2-7; 13 of the junction bases match TRBD2. The source of this sequence is an older woman with active or convalescent COVID-19. The CDR3 reads CASSQAGLAGRPYEQYF. In nucleotides, the sequence is TGCGCCAGCAGCCAGGCGGGACTAGCGGGGCGCCCCTACGAGCAGTACTTC.